This TCR beta chain comes out of a study of T and B cells in COVID-19 patients. Findings and caveats of the study: Early severe-case samples and blood from mildly ill patients during symptoms were in short supply. Sorted SARS-CoV-2-responsive or tetramer+ T cells and CD4+, regulatory and CD8+ subsets were not yet sequenced. Clonality of TRB repertoires was high in active COVID-19; recovery brought above-healthy diversity and richness.

Germline CDR1 reads KGHSH; CDR2 reads LQKENI. The V gene lost 5 bases and the J gene lost 10 bases, with 17 bases spanning the gap. The CDR3 contains 13 residues. With regard to this clonotype: What it binds is not known.

TRB was amplified from around 230-520 ng of blood genomic DNA. Multiplex PCR with BIOMED2 TRB-A/B primer pools amplified TRB rearrangements. MiXCR was run by TCRdb on the multiplex PCR reads, yielding one entry per CDR3 protein. The sample includes about 3,300 distinct CDR3 sequences, under 30% of them seen just once. Sequenced material: blood. The chain combines TRBV18 with TRBJ1-2, with D tentatively TRBD1 (5 bases). This receptor was obtained from a human donor with active COVID-19. The donor label of this sample is uncertain. CDR3 nucleotide sequence: TGTGCCAGCTCAGGGGGGATTAACTATAACTACACCTTC. This codes for CASSGGINYNYTF.